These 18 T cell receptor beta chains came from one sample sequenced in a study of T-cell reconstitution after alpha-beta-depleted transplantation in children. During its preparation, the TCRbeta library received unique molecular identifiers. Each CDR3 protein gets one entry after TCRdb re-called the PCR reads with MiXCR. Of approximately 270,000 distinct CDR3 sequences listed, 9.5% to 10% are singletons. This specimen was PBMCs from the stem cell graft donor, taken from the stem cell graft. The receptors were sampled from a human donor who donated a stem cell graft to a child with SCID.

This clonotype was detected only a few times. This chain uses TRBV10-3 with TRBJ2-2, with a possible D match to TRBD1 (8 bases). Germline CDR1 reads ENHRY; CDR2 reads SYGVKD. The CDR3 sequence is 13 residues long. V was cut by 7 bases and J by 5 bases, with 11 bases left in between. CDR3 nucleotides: TGTGCCATCAACAGGGGGGGGACCGGGGAGCTGTTTTTT. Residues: CAINRGGTGELFF.

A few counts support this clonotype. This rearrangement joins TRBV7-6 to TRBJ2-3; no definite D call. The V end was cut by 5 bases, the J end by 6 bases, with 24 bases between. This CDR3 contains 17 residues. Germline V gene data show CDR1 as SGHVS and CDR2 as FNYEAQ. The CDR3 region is CASSLGNAYSMQDTQYF. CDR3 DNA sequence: TGTGCCAGCAGCCTGGGAAATGCCTACTCGATGCAGGATACGCAGTATTTT. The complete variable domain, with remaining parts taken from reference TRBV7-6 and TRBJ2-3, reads GAGVSQSPRYKVTKRGQDVALRCDPISGHVSLYWYRQALGQGPEFLTYFNYEAQQDKSGLPNDRFSAERPEGSISTLTIQRTEQRDSAMYRCASSLGNAYSMQDTQYFGPGTRLTVL.

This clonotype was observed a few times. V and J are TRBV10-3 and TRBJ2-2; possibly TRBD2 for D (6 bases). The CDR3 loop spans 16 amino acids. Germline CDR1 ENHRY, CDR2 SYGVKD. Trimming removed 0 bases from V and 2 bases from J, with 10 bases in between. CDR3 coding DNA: TGTGCCATCAGTGAGTCCGGAGGGAGAAACACCGGGGAGCTGTTTTTT. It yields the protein CAISESGGRNTGELFF.

The CDR3 spells CASSYGVGGRKNEQFF. The CDR3 bases are TGTGCCAGCAGTTACGGGGTGGGGGGCCGTAAAAATGAGCAGTTCTTC. The genes are TRBV6-5 and TRBJ2-1; D assignment may be TRBD1 or TRBD2 (6 bases each). Germline CDR1 reads MNHEY; CDR2 reads SVGAGI. The CDR3 is 16 residues long. V was clipped by 2 bases and J by 7 bases, with 18 bases between them.

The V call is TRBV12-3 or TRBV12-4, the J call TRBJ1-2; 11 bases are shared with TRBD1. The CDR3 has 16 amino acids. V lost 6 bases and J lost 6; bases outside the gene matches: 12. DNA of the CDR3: TGTGCCAGCAGCATCCAGAGAGGGACAGGGGGAAATGGCTACACCTTC. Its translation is CASSIQRGTGGNGYTF.

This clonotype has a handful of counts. CDR3 in amino acids: CSVDRQGVSNEQFF. The CDR3 DNA follows: TGCAGCGTTGATAGACAGGGGGTCTCAAATGAGCAGTTCTTC. This chain links TRBV29-1 with TRBJ2-1; 9 bases match TRBD1. The CDR3 totals 14 residues. V shed 3 bases and J 7 bases; nucleotides not matched to a gene: 7. Germline V gene sequence: CDR1 SQVTM, CDR2 ANQGSEA.

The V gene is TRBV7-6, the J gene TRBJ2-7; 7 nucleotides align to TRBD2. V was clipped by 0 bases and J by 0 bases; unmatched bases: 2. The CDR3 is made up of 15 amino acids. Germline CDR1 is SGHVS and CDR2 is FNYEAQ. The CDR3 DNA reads TGTGCCAGCAGCTTAGCAGGGGACTACTCCTACGAGCAGTACTTC. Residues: CASSLAGDYSYEQYF.

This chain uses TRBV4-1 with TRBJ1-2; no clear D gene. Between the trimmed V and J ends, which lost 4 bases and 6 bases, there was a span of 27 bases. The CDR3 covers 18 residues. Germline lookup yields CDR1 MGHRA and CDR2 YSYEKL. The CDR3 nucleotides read TGCGCCAGCAGCCGTCTGATGGGCGGACCGGCCCGGGCGAATGGCTACACCTTC. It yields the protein CASSRLMGGPARANGYTF.

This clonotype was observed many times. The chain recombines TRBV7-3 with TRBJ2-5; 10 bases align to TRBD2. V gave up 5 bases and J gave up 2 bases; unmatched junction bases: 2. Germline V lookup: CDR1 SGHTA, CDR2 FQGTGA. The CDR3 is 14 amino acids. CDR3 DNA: TGTGCCAGCAGCCGTAGCGGGGGGCAAGAGACCCAGTACTTC. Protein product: CASSRSGGQETQYF.

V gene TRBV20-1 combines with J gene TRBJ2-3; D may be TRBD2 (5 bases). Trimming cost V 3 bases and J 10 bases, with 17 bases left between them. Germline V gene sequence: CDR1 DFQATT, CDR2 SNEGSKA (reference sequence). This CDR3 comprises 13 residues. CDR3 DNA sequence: TGCAGTGCTAGGCGGACGGACTCGATGGCGCAGTATTTT. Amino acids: CSARRTDSMAQYF.

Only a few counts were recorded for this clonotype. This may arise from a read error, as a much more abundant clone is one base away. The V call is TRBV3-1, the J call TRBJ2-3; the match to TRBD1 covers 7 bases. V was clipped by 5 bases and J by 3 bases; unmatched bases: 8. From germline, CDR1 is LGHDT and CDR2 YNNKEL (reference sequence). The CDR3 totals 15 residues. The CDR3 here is CASSKQVTGTDTQYF. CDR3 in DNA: TGTGCCAGCAGCAAGCAGGTGACAGGGACAGATACGCAGTATTTT.

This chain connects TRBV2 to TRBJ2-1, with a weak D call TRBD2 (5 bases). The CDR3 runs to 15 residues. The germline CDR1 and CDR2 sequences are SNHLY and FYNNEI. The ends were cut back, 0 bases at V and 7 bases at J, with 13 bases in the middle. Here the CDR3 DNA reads TGTGCCAGCAGTGAAGCGGCCCTAGCTTGGAATGAGCAGTTCTTC. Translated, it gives CASSEAALAWNEQFF.

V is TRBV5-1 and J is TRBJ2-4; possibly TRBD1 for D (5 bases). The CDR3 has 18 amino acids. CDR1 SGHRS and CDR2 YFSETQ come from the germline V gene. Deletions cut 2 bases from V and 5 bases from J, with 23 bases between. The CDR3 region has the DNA TGCGCCAGCAGCTTAGATCAGGCGGCAGGGATTGGGGAAAACATTCAGTACTTC. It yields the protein CASSLDQAAGIGENIQYF.

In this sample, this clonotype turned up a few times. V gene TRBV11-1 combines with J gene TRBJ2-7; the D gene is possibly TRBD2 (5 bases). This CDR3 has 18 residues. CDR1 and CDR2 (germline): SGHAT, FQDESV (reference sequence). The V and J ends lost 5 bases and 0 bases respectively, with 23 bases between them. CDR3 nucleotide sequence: TGTGCCAGCAGCCCCACCGGGGTATGGTCCACGAGCTCCTACGAGCAGTACTTC. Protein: CASSPTGVWSTSSYEQYF. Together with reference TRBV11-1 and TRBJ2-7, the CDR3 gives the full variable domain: EAEVAQSPRYKITEKSQAVAFWCDPISGHATLYWYRQILGQGPELLVQFQDESVVDDSQLPKDRFSAERLKGVDSTLKIQPAELGDSAMYLCASSPTGVWSTSSYEQYFGPGTRLTVT.

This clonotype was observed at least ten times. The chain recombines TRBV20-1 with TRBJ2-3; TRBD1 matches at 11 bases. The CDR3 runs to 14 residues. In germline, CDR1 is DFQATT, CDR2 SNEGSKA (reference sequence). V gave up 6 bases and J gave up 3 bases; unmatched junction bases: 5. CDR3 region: CSALDRGLTDTQYF. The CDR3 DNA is TGCAGTGCACTGGACAGGGGGCTGACAGATACGCAGTATTTT.

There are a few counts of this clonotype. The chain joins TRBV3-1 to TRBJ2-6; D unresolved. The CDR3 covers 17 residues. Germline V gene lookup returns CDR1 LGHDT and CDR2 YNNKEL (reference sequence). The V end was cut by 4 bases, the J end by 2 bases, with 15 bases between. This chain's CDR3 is CASSPRASSAGANVLTF. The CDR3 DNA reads TGTGCCAGCAGCCCCCGGGCCAGCTCCGCTGGGGCCAACGTCCTGACTTTC.

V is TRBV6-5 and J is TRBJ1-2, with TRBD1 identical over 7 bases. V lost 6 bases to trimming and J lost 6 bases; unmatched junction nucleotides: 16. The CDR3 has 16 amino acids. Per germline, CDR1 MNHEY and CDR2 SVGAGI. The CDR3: CASRLTTGAGVNGYTF. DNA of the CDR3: TGTGCCAGCAGACTCACCACAGGGGCTGGGGTTAATGGCTACACCTTC.

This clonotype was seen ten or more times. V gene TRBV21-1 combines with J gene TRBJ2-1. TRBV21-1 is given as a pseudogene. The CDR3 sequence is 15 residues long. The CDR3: CASSKFFSSYNEQFF. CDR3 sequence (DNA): TGTGCCAGCAGCAAGTTCTTTAGCTCCTACAATGAGCAGTTCTTC.